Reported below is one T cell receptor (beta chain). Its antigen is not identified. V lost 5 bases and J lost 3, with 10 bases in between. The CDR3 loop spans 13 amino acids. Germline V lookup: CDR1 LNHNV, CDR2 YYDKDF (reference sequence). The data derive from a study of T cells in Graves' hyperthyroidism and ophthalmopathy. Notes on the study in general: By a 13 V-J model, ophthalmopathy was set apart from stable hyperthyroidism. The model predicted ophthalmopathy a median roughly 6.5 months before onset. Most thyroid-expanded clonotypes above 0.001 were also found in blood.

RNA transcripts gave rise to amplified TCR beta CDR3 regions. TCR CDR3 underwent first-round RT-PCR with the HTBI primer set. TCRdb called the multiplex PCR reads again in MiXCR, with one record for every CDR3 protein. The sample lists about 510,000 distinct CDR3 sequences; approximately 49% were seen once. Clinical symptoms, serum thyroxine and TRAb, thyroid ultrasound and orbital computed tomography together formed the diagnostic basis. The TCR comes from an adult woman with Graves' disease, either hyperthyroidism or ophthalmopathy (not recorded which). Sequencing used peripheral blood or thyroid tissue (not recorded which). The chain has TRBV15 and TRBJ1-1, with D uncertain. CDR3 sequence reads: CATSESRDTEAFF. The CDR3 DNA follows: TGTGCCACCAGCGAATCACGGGACACTGAAGCTTTCTTT.